This T cell receptor beta chain was sequenced for a study of shared clonotypes between healthy human individuals. Study summary: CD4 naive and memory got three plates each, CD8 naive two, CD8 memory one. Points from the study as a whole: Sampling used blood alone; tissue repertoires probably differ.

Generated by immunoSEQ multiplex PCR, the TCRdb table keeps only in-frame clones and is missing some. Here the sample spans 2 million to 3 million clones, 80% to 95% being singletons. Germline V gives CDR1 MDHEN, CDR2 SYDVKM. The V end lost 8 bases, the J end lost 4 bases, and 18 bases lay between the germline ends. The CDR3 totals 15 residues. Researchers partitioned CD4+ cells into CD45RA+ naive and CD45RA-negative memory subsets. With regard to this clone: Its cognate antigen is unknown.

This sequence originates from a man between 18 and 29 years old in good health. Some clones in this sample may be carry-over from other donors' samples. The chain uses TRBV28 and TRBJ2-1; D is tentatively TRBD1 or TRBD2 (5 bases each). The sequencing input was naive CD4+ T cells from PBMCs. Subset indicated: CD45RA+ positively selected. The CDR3 DNA sequence: TGTGCCAGCGGCCCTGCCGGGACGTTATACAATGAGCAGTTCTTC. It specifies CASGPAGTLYNEQFF. Based on the CDR3 plus reference TRBV28 and TRBJ2-1, the full variable domain is DVKVTQSSRYLVKRTGEKVFLECVQDMDHENMFWYRQDPGLGLRLIYFSYDVKMKEKGDIPEGYSVSREKKERFSLILESASTNQTSMYLCASGPAGTLYNEQFFGPGTRLTVL.